A selection of T cell receptor beta chains follows, all from one sample in a study of blood T cell repertoires in COVID-19. Method: immunoSEQ multiplex PCR; TCRdb's copy keeps in-frame clones and lacks some. The table shows some 38,000 clones, with 80% to 85% occurring only once. Sequencing was carried out using peripheral blood. The receptors come from a man between 60 and 70 years old with COVID-19, enrolled during active disease. The CDR3 runs from the conserved cysteine through the conserved F or W. Each record gives: CDR3 protein, CDR3 DNA, V gene, clone size, J gene, D gene, CDR3 length. D genes are given only for firm matches. Rows may omit the clone size; those that give it use once, few, many or a size class.

CASSQVNYETGELFF | TGTGCCAGCAGCCAAGTTAACTACGAGACCGGGGAGCTGTTTTTT | TRBV14 | - | TRBJ2-2 | - | 15
CAVRREGRETQYF | TGTGCTGTACGGCGGGAGGGCCGGGAGACCCAGTACTTC | TRBV28 | - | TRBJ2-5 | TRBD2 | 13
CASSLGEAVGQPQHF | TGCGCCAGCAGCTTGGGTGAGGCAGTCGGACAGCCCCAGCATTTT | TRBV5-1 | - | TRBJ1-5 | - | 15
CAIALAGANEQFF | TGTGCCATCGCGCTAGCGGGAGCCAATGAGCAGTTCTTC | TRBV10-3 | - | TRBJ2-1 | TRBD2 | 13
CASSTQQGVKNIQYF | TGTGCCAGCAGCACCCAACAGGGTGTCAAAAACATTCAGTACTTC | TRBV7-2 | - | TRBJ2-4 | - | 15
CASSQAQTTSGNTIYF | TGTGCCAGCAGCCAAGCACAGACTACCTCTGGAAACACCATATATTTT | TRBV4-2 | - | TRBJ1-3 | - | 16
CASSRVRVSYEQYF | TGTGCCAGCAGCCGGGTCCGGGTCTCCTACGAGCAGTACTTC | TRBV5-6 | few | TRBJ2-7 | - | 14
CASTREVVTDTQYF | TGCGCCAGCACAAGAGAAGTGGTCACAGATACGCAGTATTTT | TRBV5-1 | - | TRBJ2-3 | - | 14
CASSESRYTNYGYTF | TGCGCCAGCAGTGAGTCGAGGTACACTAACTATGGCTACACCTTC | TRBV10-2 | few | TRBJ1-2 | - | 15
CSVEDLGAEINYGYTF | TGCAGCGTTGAAGATTTAGGGGCGGAGATTAACTATGGCTACACCTTC | TRBV29-1 | - | TRBJ1-2 | - | 16
CASSSPGTSISETQYF | TGTGCCAGCAGCTCCCCCGGGACTAGTATTTCAGAGACCCAGTACTTC | TRBV27 | - | TRBJ2-5 | TRBD2 | 16
CASSLGQGLITEAFF | TGTGCCAGCAGCTTAGGCCAGGGTCTGATCACTGAAGCTTTCTTT | TRBV13 | - | TRBJ1-1 | - | 15
CATTRTSGTREQFF | TGTGCCACCACCAGGACTAGCGGGACCAGAGAGCAGTTCTTC | TRBV15 | few | TRBJ2-1 | TRBD2 | 14
CASSLEGQGANTEAFF | TGTGCCAGCAGCTTGGAGGGACAGGGGGCGAACACTGAAGCTTTCTTT | TRBV5-8 | - | TRBJ1-1 | TRBD1 | 16
CASSPSGVNQPQHF | TGTGCCAGCAGCCCATCAGGGGTCAATCAGCCCCAGCATTTT | TRBV7-9 | - | TRBJ1-5 | - | 14
CAGSYLGHNNSPLHF | TGTGCCGGCAGTTACCTCGGACACAATAATTCACCCCTCCACTTT | TRBV6-2/TRBV6-3 | - | TRBJ1-6 | - | 15
CASSPGSGDQPQHF | TGTGCCAGCTCACCGGGGTCCGGGGATCAGCCCCAGCATTTT | TRBV18 | - | TRBJ1-5 | - | 14
CASSSHGGGNTEAFF | TGTGCCAGCAGCTCCCACGGGGGGGGGAACACTGAAGCTTTCTTT | TRBV3-1/TRBV3-2 | - | TRBJ1-1 | - | 15
CASSLQGWTGELFF | TGTGCCAGCAGCTTGCAGGGATGGACCGGGGAGCTGTTTTTT | TRBV11-3 | - | TRBJ2-2 | - | 14
CASRVSDRAINEQFF | TGCGCCAGCAGAGTTTCCGACAGGGCAATCAATGAGCAGTTCTTC | TRBV5-1 | - | TRBJ2-1 | TRBD1 | 15
CAWRLAGSNTGELFF | TGTGCCTGGAGACTAGCGGGCTCGAACACCGGGGAGCTGTTTTTT | TRBV30 | once | TRBJ2-2 | TRBD2 | 15
CARVTCRQYF | TGTGCCAGGGTAACATGTCGGCAGTACTTC | TRBV9 | - | TRBJ2-7 | - | 10
CASSIAGTSGTSFSYEQYF | TGTGCCAGTAGTATCGCCGGGACTAGCGGGACGTCCTTCTCCTACGAGCAGTACTTC | TRBV19 | few | TRBJ2-7 | TRBD2 | 19
CASRPPTGGRYGYTF | TGTGCCAGCAGGCCCCCGACAGGGGGCCGTTATGGCTACACCTTC | TRBV6-5 | few | TRBJ1-2 | TRBD1 | 15
CASSFGQRLNGYTF | TGTGCCAGCAGCTTCGGACAGCGTCTGAATGGCTACACCTTC | TRBV5-6 | once | TRBJ1-2 | - | 14
CASSEARSGGRGNEQFF | TGTGCCAGCAGTGAAGCGAGGTCCGGCGGGAGGGGCAATGAGCAGTTCTTC | TRBV2 | - | TRBJ2-1 | TRBD2 | 17
CASSQSGAQGSQPQHF | TGTGCCAGCAGCCAATCTGGGGCGCAGGGCAGTCAGCCCCAGCATTTT | TRBV16 | few | TRBJ1-5 | - | 16
CASSLRSKGARNTGELFF | TGTGCCAGCAGCTTGAGGTCGAAGGGGGCTAGGAACACCGGGGAGCTGTTTTTT | TRBV7-8 | - | TRBJ2-2 | TRBD1 | 18
CASSLGPWLGGVDQPQHF | TGTGCCAGCAGCTTAGGTCCCTGGTTAGGGGGCGTCGATCAGCCCCAGCATTTT | TRBV7-2 | - | TRBJ1-5 | TRBD1 | 18
CASSPSDSLNTEAFF | TGTGCCAGTAGTCCTTCGGACTCCTTGAACACTGAAGCTTTCTTT | TRBV19 | - | TRBJ1-1 | - | 15
CAWSRGKGGYTF | TGTGCCTGGAGCCGGGGGAAGGGTGGCTACACCTTC | TRBV30 | - | TRBJ1-2 | - | 12
CASSVQAGKQYF | TGTGCCAGCAGTGTTCAGGCAGGGAAGCAGTACTTC | TRBV2 | - | TRBJ2-7 | - | 12
CASSIIQGGNYGYTF | TGTGCCAGCAGTATCATCCAGGGGGGTAACTATGGCTACACCTTC | TRBV28 | - | TRBJ1-2 | TRBD1 | 15
CASRSLDSTNSNQPQHF | TGTGCCAGCAGAAGTTTGGACAGCACTAATAGCAATCAGCCCCAGCATTTT | TRBV2 | - | TRBJ1-5 | - | 17
CASSFSGSEQYF | TGTGCCAGCAGTTTTTCAGGCTCCGAGCAGTACTTC | TRBV12-3/TRBV12-4 | - | TRBJ2-7 | - | 12
CASSFGQGNGYTF | TGTGCCAGCAGTTTTGGACAGGGGAATGGCTACACCTTC | TRBV7-2 | once | TRBJ1-2 | TRBD1 | 13
CASSRGHSEKLFF | TGTGCCAGCAGCCGGGGACATTCTGAAAAACTGTTTTTT | TRBV5-4 | few | TRBJ1-4 | - | 13
CASSLPGSNYGYTF | TGTGCCAGCAGCTTACCAGGGTCTAACTATGGCTACACCTTC | TRBV5-6 | - | TRBJ1-2 | - | 14
CASSPNQLPGIVCNQPQHF | TGTGCCAGCAGCCCCAATCAGCTCCCGGGTATCGTTTGCAATCAGCCCCAGCATTTT | TRBV3-1/TRBV3-2 | - | TRBJ1-5 | - | 19
CASSRNYRGSYEQYF | TGTGCCAGCAGCCGGAACTACAGGGGATCTTACGAGCAGTACTTC | TRBV3-1/TRBV3-2 | once | TRBJ2-7 | TRBD1 | 15
CASSHTRDSHNEQFF | TGTGCCAGCAGCCACACCCGGGACAGCCACAATGAGCAGTTCTTC | TRBV4-2 | - | TRBJ2-1 | TRBD1 | 15
CASSPSGTSANYGYTF | TGTGCCAGCTCACCAAGCGGGACATCCGCAAACTATGGCTACACCTTC | TRBV18 | few | TRBJ1-2 | - | 16
CAITLGQLHNEQFF | TGTGCCATCACCCTGGGACAGCTACACAATGAGCAGTTCTTC | TRBV10-3 | - | TRBJ2-1 | TRBD1 | 14
CASSLSTTTGGQDTQYF | TGTGCCAGCAGCTTATCGACCACGACAGGGGGTCAAGATACGCAGTATTTT | TRBV7-8 | - | TRBJ2-3 | TRBD1 | 17
CASSPWGAEQFF | TGTGCCAGCAGCCCGTGGGGCGCTGAGCAGTTCTTC | TRBV6-5 | - | TRBJ2-1 | - | 12